Listed below are T cell receptor beta chains from one sample, sequenced in a study of blood T cell repertoires in COVID-19. Sequenced by immunoSEQ multiplex PCR; TCRdb stores in-frame clones only, minus some. The sample has fewer than 50,000 clones; roughly 83% are singletons. Sequencing was done on a sample of peripheral blood. These receptors were obtained from a human donor in a cohort sampled during active COVID-19. The CDR3 runs from the conserved cysteine through the conserved F or W. Fields, in order: V gene, CDR3 protein.

v_call: TRBV10-1
cdr3_aa: CASSPGQGSEQYF

v_call: TRBV18
cdr3_aa: CASSPPNSRATNEKLFF

v_call: TRBV4-2
cdr3_aa: CASSQNAGGYQETQYF

v_call: TRBV19
cdr3_aa: CASSSPRGSQETQYF

v_call: TRBV18
cdr3_aa: CASSSGWTGEVYEQYF

v_call: TRBV5-4
cdr3_aa: CASSTYRGTGNTIYF

v_call: TRBV6-6
cdr3_aa: CASSYQATEAFF

v_call: TRBV11-2
cdr3_aa: CASSPGGTVKETQYF

v_call: TRBV5-1
cdr3_aa: CASSLGQDPYQPQHF

v_call: TRBV11-1
cdr3_aa: CASSSLTQGHKNEQFF

v_call: TRBV5-1
cdr3_aa: CASSPLLPPSTDTQYF

v_call: TRBV11-2
cdr3_aa: CASSPLRGLAGFEQFF

v_call: TRBV5-4
cdr3_aa: CASSNGQEEKLFF

v_call: TRBV7-6
cdr3_aa: CASTLANTGELFF

v_call: TRBV2
cdr3_aa: CASGQLYQETQYF

v_call: TRBV7-2
cdr3_aa: CASSADRGRYGYTF

v_call: TRBV21-1
cdr3_aa: CASSKEVGTGVRYEQYF

v_call: TRBV19
cdr3_aa: CASSSWGEETQYF

v_call: TRBV19
cdr3_aa: CASRLSGGDYNSPLHF

v_call: TRBV2
cdr3_aa: CASSVWDSEAFF

v_call: TRBV6-6
cdr3_aa: CASSGTEGSPLHF

v_call: TRBV11-3
cdr3_aa: CASSPSGLAGNEQFF

v_call: TRBV19
cdr3_aa: CASSISLENTGELFF

v_call: TRBV25-1
cdr3_aa: CASSEGGRYYGYTF

v_call: TRBV27
cdr3_aa: CASSYSQREQFF

v_call: TRBV25-1
cdr3_aa: CASSEDRDSIGYTF

v_call: TRBV3-1/TRBV3-2
cdr3_aa: CASSQDPPTVMWYGYTF

v_call: TRBV6-1
cdr3_aa: CASSARPSTQGTNEKLFF

v_call: TRBV11-2
cdr3_aa: CASSLGTTSLEQYF

v_call: TRBV3-1/TRBV3-2
cdr3_aa: CASSQGGTGGEKLFF

v_call: TRBV18
cdr3_aa: CASSPQEDGYTF

v_call: TRBV18
cdr3_aa: CASSLGTGGTDTQYF

v_call: TRBV30
cdr3_aa: CARAGGGTDTQYF

v_call: TRBV2
cdr3_aa: CASRAFTGVLNTEAFF

v_call: TRBV3-1/TRBV3-2
cdr3_aa: CASSQGQLYNEQFF

v_call: TRBV10-1
cdr3_aa: CASSNSGREQYF

v_call: TRBV7-4
cdr3_aa: CASRPSLAGAVTDAQYF

v_call: TRBV2
cdr3_aa: CASTGVVNEQYF

v_call: TRBV11-2
cdr3_aa: CASSLGAVSGELFF

v_call: TRBV19
cdr3_aa: CASSIKGPLWVNTEAFF

v_call: TRBV6-5
cdr3_aa: CASRRGPYNEQFF

v_call: TRBV7-2
cdr3_aa: CASSPRTSGRAGLHF

v_call: TRBV7-2
cdr3_aa: CASRTPQGASTGELFF

v_call: TRBV12-3/TRBV12-4
cdr3_aa: CASSSTGNTEAFF

v_call: TRBV6-1
cdr3_aa: CASSEGLNEQFF

v_call: TRBV7-6
cdr3_aa: CASEEGTSLYNEQFF

v_call: TRBV7-9
cdr3_aa: CASSLNSGTDTQYF

v_call: TRBV6-6
cdr3_aa: CASSYYGGDTDTQYF

v_call: TRBV5-5
cdr3_aa: CASSFEGALRYDQPQHF

v_call: TRBV6-5
cdr3_aa: CASSYSPGGAYEQYF

v_call: TRBV2
cdr3_aa: CASSGLAGHNEQFF

v_call: TRBV2
cdr3_aa: CASRPDRPNTGELFF

v_call: TRBV6-5
cdr3_aa: CASKRVGTGGGAFF

v_call: TRBV7-2
cdr3_aa: CASSFTQGGSEAFF

v_call: TRBV27
cdr3_aa: CASSLWVRGRPLHNSPLHF

v_call: TRBV7-9
cdr3_aa: CASSSQIRGSYNEQFF

v_call: TRBV9
cdr3_aa: CASSVGQANEKLFF

v_call: TRBV30
cdr3_aa: CAWNRGGNEKLFF

v_call: TRBV7-9
cdr3_aa: CASSLGTSGGAVSYNEQFF

v_call: TRBV19
cdr3_aa: CASSPRQGGYTF